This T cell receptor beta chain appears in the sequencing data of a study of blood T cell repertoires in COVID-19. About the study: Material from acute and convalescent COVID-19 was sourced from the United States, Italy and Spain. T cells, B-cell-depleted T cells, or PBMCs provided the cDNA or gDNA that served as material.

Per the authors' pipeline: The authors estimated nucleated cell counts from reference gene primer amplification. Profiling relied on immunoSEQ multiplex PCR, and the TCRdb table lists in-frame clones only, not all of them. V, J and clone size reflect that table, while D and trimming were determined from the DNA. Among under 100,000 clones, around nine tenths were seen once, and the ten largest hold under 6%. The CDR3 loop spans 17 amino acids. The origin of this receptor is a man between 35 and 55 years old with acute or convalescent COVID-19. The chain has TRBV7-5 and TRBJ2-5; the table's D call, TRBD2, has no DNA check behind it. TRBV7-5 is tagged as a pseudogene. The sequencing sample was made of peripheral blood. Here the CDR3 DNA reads TGTGCCAGAACCCCCCCCACGACTAGCGGGGGATTTGGGACCCAGTACTTC. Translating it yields CARTPPTTSGGFGTQYF.